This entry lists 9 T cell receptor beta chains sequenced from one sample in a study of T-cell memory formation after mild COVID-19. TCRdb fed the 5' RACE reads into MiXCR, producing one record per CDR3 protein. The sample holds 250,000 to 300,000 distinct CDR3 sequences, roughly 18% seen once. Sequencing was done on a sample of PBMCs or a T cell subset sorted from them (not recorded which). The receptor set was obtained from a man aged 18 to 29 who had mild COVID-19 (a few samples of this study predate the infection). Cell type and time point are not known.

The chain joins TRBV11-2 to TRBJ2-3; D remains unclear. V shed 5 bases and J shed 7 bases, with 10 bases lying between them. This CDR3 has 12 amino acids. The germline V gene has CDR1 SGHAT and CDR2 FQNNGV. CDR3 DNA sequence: TGTGCCAGCAGCCGCTTAACCTATACGCAGTATTTT. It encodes CASSRLTYTQYF.

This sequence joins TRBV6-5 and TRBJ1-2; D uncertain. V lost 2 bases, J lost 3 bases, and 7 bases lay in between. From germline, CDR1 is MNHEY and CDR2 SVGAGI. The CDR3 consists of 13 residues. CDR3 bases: TGTGCCAGCAGTTACGACGCTGACTATGGCTACACCTTC. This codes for CASSYDADYGYTF.

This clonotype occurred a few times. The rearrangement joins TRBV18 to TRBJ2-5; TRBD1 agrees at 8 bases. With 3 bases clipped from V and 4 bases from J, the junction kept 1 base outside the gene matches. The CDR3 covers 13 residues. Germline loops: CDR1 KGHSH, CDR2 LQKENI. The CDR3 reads CASSPQGAETQYF. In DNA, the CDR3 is TGTGCCAGCTCACCGCAGGGGGCAGAGACCCAGTACTTC.

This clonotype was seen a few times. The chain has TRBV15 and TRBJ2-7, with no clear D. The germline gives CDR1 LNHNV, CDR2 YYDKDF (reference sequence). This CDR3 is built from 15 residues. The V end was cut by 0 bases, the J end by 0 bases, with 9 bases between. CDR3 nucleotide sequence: TGTGCCACCAGCAGAGAGCCGACCGCCTCCTACGAGCAGTACTTC. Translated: CATSREPTASYEQYF.

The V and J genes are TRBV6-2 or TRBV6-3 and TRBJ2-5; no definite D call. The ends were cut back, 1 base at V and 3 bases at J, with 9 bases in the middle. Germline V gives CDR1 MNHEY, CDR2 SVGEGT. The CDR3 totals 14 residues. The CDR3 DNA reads TGTGCCAGCAGTTACTGGCTTACGGAAGAGACCCAGTACTTC. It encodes CASSYWLTEETQYF.

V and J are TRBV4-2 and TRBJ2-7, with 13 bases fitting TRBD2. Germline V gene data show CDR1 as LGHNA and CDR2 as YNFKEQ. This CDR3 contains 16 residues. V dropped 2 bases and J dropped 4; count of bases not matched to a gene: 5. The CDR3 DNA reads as TGTGCCAGCAGCCAATCGGGACTAGCGGGACTTTACGAGCAGTACTTC. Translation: CASSQSGLAGLYEQYF.

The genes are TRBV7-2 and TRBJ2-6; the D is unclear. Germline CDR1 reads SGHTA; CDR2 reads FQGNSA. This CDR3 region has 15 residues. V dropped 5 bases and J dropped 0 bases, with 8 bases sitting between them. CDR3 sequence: CASSPSPSGANVLTF. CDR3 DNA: TGTGCCAGCAGCCCTAGTCCCTCTGGGGCCAACGTCCTGACTTTC.

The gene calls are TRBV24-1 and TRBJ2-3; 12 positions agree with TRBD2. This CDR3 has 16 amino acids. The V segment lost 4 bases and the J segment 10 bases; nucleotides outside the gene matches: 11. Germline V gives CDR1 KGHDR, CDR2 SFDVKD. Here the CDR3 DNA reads TGTGCCACCAGTGACGCGACTAGCGGGGGCCCTCCTGCGCAGTATTTT. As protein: CATSDATSGGPPAQYF.

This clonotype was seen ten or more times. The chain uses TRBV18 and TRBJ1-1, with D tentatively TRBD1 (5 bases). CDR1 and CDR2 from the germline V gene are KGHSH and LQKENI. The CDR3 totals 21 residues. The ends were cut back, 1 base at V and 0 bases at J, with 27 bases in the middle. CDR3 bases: TGTGCCAGCTCACCACGCGCAAGTCGTTCGGGGCAGGGAAATATGAACACTGAAGCTTTCTTT. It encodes CASSPRASRSGQGNMNTEAFF.